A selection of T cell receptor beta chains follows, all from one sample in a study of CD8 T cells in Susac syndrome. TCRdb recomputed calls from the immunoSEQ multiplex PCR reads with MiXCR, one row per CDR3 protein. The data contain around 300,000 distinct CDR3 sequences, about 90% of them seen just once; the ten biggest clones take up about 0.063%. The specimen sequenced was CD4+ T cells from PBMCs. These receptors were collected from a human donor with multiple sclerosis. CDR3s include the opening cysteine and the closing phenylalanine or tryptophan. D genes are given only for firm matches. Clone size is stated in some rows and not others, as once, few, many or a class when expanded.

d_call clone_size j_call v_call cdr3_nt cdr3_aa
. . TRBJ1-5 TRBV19 TGTGCCAGTAGTTCAACAGGGAGGAGACCCCCAGATCAGCCCCAGCATTTT CASSSTGRRPPDQPQHF
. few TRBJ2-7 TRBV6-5 TGTGCCAGCAGTCGAGACAGGTCCTACGAGCAGTACTTC CASSRDRSYEQYF
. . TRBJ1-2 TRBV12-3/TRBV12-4 TGTGCCAGCAGTGGGCAGTACTATGGCTACACCTTC CASSGQYYGYTF
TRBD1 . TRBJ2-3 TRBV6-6 TGTGCCAGCAGTTATTCAGGGGGCGGGTGGACAGATACGCAGTATTTT CASSYSGGGWTDTQYF
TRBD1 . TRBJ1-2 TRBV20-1 TGCAGTGCTGCCCACGGGGACAGTCACTATGGCTACACCTTC CSAAHGDSHYGYTF
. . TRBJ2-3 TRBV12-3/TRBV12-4 TGTGCCAGCAGTTTAGGGCTACTAAGCACAGATACGCAGTATTTT CASSLGLLSTDTQYF
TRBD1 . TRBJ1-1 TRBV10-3 TGTGCCATCAGTGACAGGGGGGGAAACACTGAAGCTTTCTTT CAISDRGGNTEAFF
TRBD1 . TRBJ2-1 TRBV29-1 TGCAGCGTTGAAGATCGCCTGGGACAGGGGGGGCGCAATGAGCAGTTCTTC CSVEDRLGQGGRNEQFF
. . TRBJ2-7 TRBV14 TGTGCCAGCAGCCAGACAGCCCCCGGGCCCTACGAGCAGTACTTC CASSQTAPGPYEQYF
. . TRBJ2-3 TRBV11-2 TGTGCCAGCAGCCGCCGGCCGCGGGGCGAGGTGGATACGCAGTATTTT CASSRRPRGEVDTQYF
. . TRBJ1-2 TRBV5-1 TGCGCCAGCAGCTTGGACGGGACTTCTAACTATGGCTACACCTTC CASSLDGTSNYGYTF
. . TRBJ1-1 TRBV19 TGTGCCAGTAGTTTCCGGACGGCCGAAGCTTTCTTT CASSFRTAEAFF
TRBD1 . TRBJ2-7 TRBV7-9 TGTGCCAGCAGCCCAGGCGGGACAGGGGGCGTGGGCGAGCAGTACTTC CASSPGGTGGVGEQYF
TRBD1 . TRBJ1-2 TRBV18 TGTGCCAGCTCACTTCAACATAATGGGGACAGTTACACCTTC CASSLQHNGDSYTF
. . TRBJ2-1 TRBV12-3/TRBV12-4 TGTGCCAGCAGCTTCACGGCTGTAGTTAATGAGCAGTTCTTC CASSFTAVVNEQFF
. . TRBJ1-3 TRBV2 TGTGCCAGCAGTGCGGGGGTCTCAGGAAACACCATATATTTT CASSAGVSGNTIYF
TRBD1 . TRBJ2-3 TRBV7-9 TGTGCCAGCAGCCCAGGGGGCGGGACCTGGGATACGCAGTATTTT CASSPGGGTWDTQYF
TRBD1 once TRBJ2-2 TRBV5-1 TGCGCCAGCAGCGCCAGGACAGGAGCGACGAACACCGGGGAGCTGTTTTTT CASSARTGATNTGELFF
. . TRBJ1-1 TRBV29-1 TGCAGTCTCTCGAAAGAGGTAGACACTGAAGCTTTCTTT CSLSKEVDTEAFF
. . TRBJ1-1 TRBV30 TGTGCCTGGAGTGTAGAGGGAAGTACTGAAGCTTTCTTT CAWSVEGSTEAFF
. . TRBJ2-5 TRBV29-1 TGCAGCGTTGTTTGGCAAGAGACCCAGTACTTC CSVVWQETQYF
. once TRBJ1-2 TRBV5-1 TGCGCCAGCAGCAACGGGACTTCCGTCTACGGCTACACCTTC CASSNGTSVYGYTF
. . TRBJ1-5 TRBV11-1 TGTGCCAGCAGCCCCGGGACTAATCAGCCCCAGCATTTT CASSPGTNQPQHF
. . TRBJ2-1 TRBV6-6 TGTGCCAGCTCTTCCGCCGGACTCCAGTTCTTC CASSSAGLQFF
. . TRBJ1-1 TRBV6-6 TGTGCCAGCAGTTACTCGCCGGGTTGGCCTGAAGCTTTCTTT CASSYSPGWPEAFF
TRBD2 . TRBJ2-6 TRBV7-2 TGTGCCAGCAGCTTGTGGGGGGGGGTCATCGCTGGGGCCAACGTCCTGACTTTC CASSLWGGVIAGANVLTF
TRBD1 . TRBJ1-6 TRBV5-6 TGTGCCAGCAGCTTGGGTGGACAGGCCTCGACCTATAATTCACCCCTCCACTTT CASSLGGQASTYNSPLHF
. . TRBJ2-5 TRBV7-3 TGTGCCAGCAGCTACCAGCCCGGCGTCCAAGAGACCCAGTACTTC CASSYQPGVQETQYF
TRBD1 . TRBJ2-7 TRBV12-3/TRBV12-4 TGTGCCAGCAGTTTGGGACAGGCGAGCTCCTACGAGCAGTACTTC CASSLGQASSYEQYF
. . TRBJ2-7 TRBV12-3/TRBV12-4 TGTGCCAGCAGATTCGGGACGGACCCCTACGAGCAGTACTTC CASRFGTDPYEQYF
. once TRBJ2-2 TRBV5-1 TGCGCCAGCAGCATCGGACGGAACACCGGGGAGCTGTTTTTT CASSIGRNTGELFF
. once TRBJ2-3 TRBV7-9 TGTGCCAGCAGCTCTTTGGGGCGCACAGATACGCAGTATTTT CASSSLGRTDTQYF
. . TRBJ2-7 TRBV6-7 TGTGCCAGCAGTCCCTGGGCCCAGGCCTACGAGCAGTACTTC CASSPWAQAYEQYF
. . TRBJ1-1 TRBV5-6 TGTGCCAGCAGCTTGTTGAGTCTACACACGAACACTGAAGCTTTCTTT CASSLLSLHTNTEAFF
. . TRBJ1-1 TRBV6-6 TGTGCCAGCAGTTACTCGATGAGGGGGGGAACTACTGAAGCTTTCTTT CASSYSMRGGTTEAFF
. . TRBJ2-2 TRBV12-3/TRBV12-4 TGTGCCAGCAGATATTCCAAAGGGGCCTTGAACACCGGGGAGCTGTTTTTT CASRYSKGALNTGELFF
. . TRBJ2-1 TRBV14 TGTGCCAGCAGCCAAGATCTCAATGAGCAGTTCTTC CASSQDLNEQFF